This TCR beta chain was identified in a study of cytomegalovirus exposure and HLA in healthy donors. This CDR3 spans 13 amino acids. The V and J ends lost 4 bases and 0 bases respectively, with 7 bases between them. The germline V gene has CDR1 SGHRS and CDR2 YFSETQ. Study-wide results and caveats: Most TCR sequences proved rare, with some public TCRs found in many donors. Later on, an analysis tied 15,000 or so TCR beta sequences to HLA alleles at 0.05 false discovery rate.

Note on this clone: The target antigen is unknown.

The PCR ran on 60 Vbeta and 13 Jbeta primers. Assay used: immunoSEQ multiplex PCR; TCRdb lists only in-frame clones, some missing. The table includes 75,000 to 95,000 clones, approximately 90% detected once. The source material was PBMCs. This TCR was sampled from a man aged 18 to 29 in good health and CMV-seronegative. The chain joins TRBV5-1 to TRBJ1-1; D is undetermined. The CDR3 region is CASSIELNTEAFF. CDR3 DNA sequence: TGCGCCAGCAGCATCGAGTTGAACACTGAAGCTTTCTTT.